The present entry profiles one TCR beta chain with its context. This specimen comes from a study of blood T cells in healthy people across ages. A sample-barcoded 5' primer and a J-beta primer mix were used in a second PCR of about 7 to 12 cycles. TCRdb re-called the 5' RACE reads through MiXCR, storing one row per CDR3 protein. The table records about 760,000 distinct CDR3 sequences, approximately 25% of them present only once. Isolation recovered at least 6 million PBMCs from every sample. The data were also submitted as part of a second study, on T cells of mothers and their children. That study adds: The study obtained over 9.5 million TCR beta CDR3 reads per mother and some 3 million per child.

This TCR came from a boy between 10 and 17 years old in good health. Sequenced: blood.

The CDR3, as DNA: TGCGCCAGCAGCTTGGGGCAGGATCCCTACGAGCAGTACTTC. This encodes CASSLGQDPYEQYF. The V gene is TRBV5-1, the J gene TRBJ2-7; no reliable D call. Germline CDR1 is SGHRS and CDR2 is YFSETQ. The germline V and J ends were trimmed by 0 bases and 2 bases, with 9 bases remaining between them. The CDR3 is made up of 14 amino acids.